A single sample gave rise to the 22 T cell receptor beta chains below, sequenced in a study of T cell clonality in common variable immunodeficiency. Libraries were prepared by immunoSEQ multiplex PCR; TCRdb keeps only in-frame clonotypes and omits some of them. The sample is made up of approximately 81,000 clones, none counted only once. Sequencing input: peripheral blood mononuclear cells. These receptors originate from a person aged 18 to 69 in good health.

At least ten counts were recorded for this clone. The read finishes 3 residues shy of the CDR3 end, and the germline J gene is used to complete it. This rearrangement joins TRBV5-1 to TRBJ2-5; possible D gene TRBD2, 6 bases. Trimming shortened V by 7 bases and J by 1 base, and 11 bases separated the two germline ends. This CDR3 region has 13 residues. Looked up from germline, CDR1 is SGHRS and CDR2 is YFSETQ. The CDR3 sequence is CASGLSGQETQYF. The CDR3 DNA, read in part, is TGCGCCAGCGGGCTTAGCGGCCAAGAGACC. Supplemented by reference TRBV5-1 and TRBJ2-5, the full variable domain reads KAGVTQTPRYLIKTRGQQVTLSCSPISGHRSVSWYQQTPGQGLQFLFEYFSETQRNKGNFPGRFSGRQFSNSRSEMNVSTLELGDSALYLCASGLSGQETQYFGPGTRLLVL.

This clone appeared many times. CDR3 protein: CASSQSTDNSPLHF. CDR3 bases read: TGCGCCAGCAGCCAAAGCACAGATAATTCACCC. The V gene is TRBV5-1, the J gene TRBJ1-6; D unclear. The read terminates 3 residues before the CDR3 end, so the remaining end is supplied by the germline J gene. Trimming took 4 bases from V and 5 from J, leaving 10 bases between them. Germline loops: CDR1 SGHRS, CDR2 YFSETQ. CDR3 length: 14 residues.

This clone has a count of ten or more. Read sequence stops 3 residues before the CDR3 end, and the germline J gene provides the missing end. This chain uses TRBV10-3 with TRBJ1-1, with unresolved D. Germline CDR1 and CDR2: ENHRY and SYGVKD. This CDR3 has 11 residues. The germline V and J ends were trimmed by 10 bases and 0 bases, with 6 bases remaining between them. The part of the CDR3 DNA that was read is TGTGCCACCACTATGAACACTGAA. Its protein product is CATTMNTE. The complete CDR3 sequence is CATTMNTEAFF.

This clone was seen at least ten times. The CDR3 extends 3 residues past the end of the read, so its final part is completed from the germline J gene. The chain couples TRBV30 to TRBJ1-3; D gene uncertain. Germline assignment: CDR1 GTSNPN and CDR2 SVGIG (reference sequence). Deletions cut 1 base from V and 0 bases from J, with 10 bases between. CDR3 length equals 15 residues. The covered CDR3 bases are TGTGCCTGGAGTGCCGGACTCACCTCTGGAAACACC. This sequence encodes CAWSAGLTSGNT. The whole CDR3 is CAWSAGLTSGNTIYF.

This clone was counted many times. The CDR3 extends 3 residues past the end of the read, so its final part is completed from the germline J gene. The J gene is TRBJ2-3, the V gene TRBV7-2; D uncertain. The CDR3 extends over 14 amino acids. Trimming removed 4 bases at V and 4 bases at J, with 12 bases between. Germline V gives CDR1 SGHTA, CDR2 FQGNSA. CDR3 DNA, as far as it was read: TGTGCCAGCAGCTCTGTTCCTGAGGCAGATACG. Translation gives CASSSVPEADT. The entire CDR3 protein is CASSSVPEADTQYF.

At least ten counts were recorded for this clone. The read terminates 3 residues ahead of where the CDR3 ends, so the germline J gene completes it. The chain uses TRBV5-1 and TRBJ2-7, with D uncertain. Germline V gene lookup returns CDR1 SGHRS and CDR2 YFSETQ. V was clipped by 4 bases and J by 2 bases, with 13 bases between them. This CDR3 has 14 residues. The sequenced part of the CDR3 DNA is TGCGCCAGCAGCCTCCGTTTGGGCACCTACGAG. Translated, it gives CASSLRLGTYE. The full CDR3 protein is CASSLRLGTYEQYF.

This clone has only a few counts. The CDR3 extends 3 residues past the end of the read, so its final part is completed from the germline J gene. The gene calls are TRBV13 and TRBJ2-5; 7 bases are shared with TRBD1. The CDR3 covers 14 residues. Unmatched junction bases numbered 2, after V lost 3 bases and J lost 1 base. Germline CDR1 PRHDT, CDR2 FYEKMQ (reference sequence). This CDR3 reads CASSFGTVQETQYF. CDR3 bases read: TGTGCCAGCAGCTTTGGGACAGTCCAAGAGACC.

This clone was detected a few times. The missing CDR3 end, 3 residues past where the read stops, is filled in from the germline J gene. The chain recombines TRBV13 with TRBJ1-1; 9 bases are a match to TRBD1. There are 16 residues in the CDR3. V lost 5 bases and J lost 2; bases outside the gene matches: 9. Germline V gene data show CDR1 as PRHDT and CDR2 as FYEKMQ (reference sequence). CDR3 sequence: CASSILTGGVNTEAFF. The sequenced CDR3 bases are TGTGCCAGCAGCATCCTTACAGGGGGCGTAAACACTGAA.

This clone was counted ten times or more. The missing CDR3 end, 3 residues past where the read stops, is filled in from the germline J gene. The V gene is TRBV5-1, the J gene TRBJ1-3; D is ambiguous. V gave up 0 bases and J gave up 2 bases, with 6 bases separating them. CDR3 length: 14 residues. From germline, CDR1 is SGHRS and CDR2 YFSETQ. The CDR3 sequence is CASSLGGPGNTIYF. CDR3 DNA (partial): TGCGCCAGCAGCTTGGGAGGGCCTGGAAACACC.

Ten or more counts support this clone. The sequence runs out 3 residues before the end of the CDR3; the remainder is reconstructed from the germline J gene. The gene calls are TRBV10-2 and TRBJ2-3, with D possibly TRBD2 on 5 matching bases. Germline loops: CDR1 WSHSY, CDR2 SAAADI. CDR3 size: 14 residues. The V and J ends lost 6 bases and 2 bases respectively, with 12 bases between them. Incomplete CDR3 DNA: TGCGCCAGCAGAGGGCCTAGCACCACAGATACG. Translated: CASRGPSTTDT. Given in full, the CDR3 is CASRGPSTTDTQYF.

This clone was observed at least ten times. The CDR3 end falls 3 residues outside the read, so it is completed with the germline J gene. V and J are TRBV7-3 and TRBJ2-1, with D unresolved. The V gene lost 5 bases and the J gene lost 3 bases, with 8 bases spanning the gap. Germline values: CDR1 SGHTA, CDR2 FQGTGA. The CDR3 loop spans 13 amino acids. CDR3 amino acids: CASSAAGYNEQFF. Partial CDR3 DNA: TGTGCCAGCAGCGCTGCCGGCTACAATGAG.

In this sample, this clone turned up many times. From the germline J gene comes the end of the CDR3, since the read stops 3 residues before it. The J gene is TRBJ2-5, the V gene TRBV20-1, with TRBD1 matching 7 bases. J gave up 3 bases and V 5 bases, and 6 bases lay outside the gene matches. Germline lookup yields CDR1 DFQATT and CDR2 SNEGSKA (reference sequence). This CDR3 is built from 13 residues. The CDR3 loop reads CSASQGMEETQYF. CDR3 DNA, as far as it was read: TGCAGTGCTTCACAGGGGATGGAAGAGACC.

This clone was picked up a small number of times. The part of the CDR3 DNA that was read is TGCGCCAGCAGTGATCTGGGACTGAGACCCGGGGAG. It yields the protein CASSDLGLRPGE. The CDR3, in full, reads CASSDLGLRPGELFF. This chain joins TRBV10-2 and TRBJ2-2; weak D call: TRBD2 (6 bases). The read falls 3 residues short of the CDR3 end, and the missing part is taken from the germline J gene. Germline values: CDR1 WSHSY, CDR2 SAAADI. This CDR3 comprises 15 residues. V dropped 3 bases and J dropped 6 bases, with 14 bases sitting between them.

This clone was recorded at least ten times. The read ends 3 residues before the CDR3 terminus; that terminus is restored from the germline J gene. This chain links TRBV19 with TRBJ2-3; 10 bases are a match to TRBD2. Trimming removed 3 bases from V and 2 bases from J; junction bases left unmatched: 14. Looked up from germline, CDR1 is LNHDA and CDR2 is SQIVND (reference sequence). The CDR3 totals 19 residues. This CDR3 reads CASSMVGDRTSGYTDTQYF. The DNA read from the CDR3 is TGTGCCAGTAGTATGGTAGGGGACAGGACTAGCGGTTACACAGATACG. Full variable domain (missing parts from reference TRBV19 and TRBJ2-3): DGGITQSPKYLFRKEGQNVTLSCEQNLNHDAMYWYRQDPGQGLRLIYYSQIVNDFQKGDIAEGYSVSREKKESFPLTVTSAQKNPTAFYLCASSMVGDRTSGYTDTQYFGPGTRLTVL.

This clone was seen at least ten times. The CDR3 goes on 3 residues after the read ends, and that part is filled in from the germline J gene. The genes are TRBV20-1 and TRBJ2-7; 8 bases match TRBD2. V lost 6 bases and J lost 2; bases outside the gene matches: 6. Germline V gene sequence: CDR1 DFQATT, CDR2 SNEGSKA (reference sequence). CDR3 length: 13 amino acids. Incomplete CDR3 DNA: TGCAGTGCCTTTACTAGCGGAACCTACGAG. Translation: CSAFTSGTYE. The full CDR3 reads CSAFTSGTYEQYF.

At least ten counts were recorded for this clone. CDR3 region: CASSPRQGATNEKLFF. The sequenced CDR3 bases are TGTGCCAGCTCACCACGACAGGGCGCAACTAATGAAAAA. The chain joins TRBV18 to TRBJ1-4; 7 bases fit TRBD1. The read gets to within 3 residues of the CDR3 end, and the germline J gene fills in the rest. Germline CDR1 reads KGHSH; CDR2 reads LQKENI. The CDR3 spans 16 residues. Trimming cost V 1 base and J 0 bases; bases outside gene matches: 2.

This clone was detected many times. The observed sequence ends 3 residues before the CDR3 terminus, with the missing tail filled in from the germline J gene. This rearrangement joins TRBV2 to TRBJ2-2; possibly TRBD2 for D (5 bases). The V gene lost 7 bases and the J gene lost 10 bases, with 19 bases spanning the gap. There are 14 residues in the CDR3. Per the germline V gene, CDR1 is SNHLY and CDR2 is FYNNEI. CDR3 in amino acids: CASNERRGQVELFF. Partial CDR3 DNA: TGTGCCAGCAACGAAAGACGAGGGCAAGTGGAG.

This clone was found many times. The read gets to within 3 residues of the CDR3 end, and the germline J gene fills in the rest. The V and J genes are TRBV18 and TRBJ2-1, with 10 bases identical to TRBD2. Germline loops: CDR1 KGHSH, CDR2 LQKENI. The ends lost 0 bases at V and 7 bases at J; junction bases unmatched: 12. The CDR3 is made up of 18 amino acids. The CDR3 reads CASSPPILAGGLGNEQFF. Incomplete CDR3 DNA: TGTGCCAGCTCACCACCGATCTTAGCGGGAGGCTTGGGGAATGAG.

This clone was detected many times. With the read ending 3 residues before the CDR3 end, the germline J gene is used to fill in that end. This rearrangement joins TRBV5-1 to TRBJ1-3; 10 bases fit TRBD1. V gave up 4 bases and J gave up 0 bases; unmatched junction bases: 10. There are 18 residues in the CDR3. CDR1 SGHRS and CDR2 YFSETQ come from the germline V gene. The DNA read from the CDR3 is TGCGCCAGCAGCGCCGGGACAGGGGCCTTTTTCTCTGGAAACACC. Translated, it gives CASSAGTGAFFSGNT. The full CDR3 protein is CASSAGTGAFFSGNTIYF.

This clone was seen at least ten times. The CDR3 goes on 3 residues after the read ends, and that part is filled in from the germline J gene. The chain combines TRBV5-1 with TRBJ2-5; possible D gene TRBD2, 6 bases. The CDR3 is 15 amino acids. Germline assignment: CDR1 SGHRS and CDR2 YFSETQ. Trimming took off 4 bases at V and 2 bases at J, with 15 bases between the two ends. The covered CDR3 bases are TGCGCCAGCAGCCCCCTATCCGGGGGTCAAGAGACC. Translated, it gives CASSPLSGGQET. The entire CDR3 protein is CASSPLSGGQETQYF.

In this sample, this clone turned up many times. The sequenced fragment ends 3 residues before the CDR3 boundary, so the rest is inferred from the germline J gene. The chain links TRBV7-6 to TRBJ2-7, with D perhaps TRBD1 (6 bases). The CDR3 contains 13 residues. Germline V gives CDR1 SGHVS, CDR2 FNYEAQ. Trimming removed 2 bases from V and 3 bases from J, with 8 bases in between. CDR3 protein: CASSLTGFYEQYF. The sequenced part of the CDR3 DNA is TGTGCCAGCAGCTTAACAGGGTTCTACGAG.

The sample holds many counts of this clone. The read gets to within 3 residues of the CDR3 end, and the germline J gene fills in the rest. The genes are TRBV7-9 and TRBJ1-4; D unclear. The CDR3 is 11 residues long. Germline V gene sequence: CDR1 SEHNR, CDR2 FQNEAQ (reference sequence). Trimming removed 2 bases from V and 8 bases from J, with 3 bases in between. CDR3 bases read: TGTGCCAGCAGCTTATCGGAAAAA. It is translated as CASSLSEK. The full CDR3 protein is CASSLSEKLFF.